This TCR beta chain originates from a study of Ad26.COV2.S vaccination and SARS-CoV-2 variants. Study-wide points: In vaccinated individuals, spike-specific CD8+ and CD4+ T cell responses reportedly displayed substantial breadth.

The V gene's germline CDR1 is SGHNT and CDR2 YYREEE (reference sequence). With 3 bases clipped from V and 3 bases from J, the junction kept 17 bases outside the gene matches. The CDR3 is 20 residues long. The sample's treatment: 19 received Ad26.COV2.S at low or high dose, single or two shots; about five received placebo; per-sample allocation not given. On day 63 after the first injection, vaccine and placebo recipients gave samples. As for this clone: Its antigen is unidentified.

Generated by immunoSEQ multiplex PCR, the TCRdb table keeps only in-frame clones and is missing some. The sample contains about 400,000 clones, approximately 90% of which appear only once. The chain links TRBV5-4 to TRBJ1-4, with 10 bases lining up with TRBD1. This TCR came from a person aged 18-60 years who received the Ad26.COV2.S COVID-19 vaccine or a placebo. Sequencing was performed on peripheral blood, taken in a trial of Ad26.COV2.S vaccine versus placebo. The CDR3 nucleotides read TGTGCCAGCAGCTCACCGTCCAAGACAGGGGGCATTTCGGCTAATGAAAAACTGTTTTTT. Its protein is CASSSPSKTGGISANEKLFF.